The 26 T cell receptor beta chains reported below all come from one sample, sequenced in a study of shared clonotypes between healthy human individuals. Clones were read by immunoSEQ multiplex PCR, and TCRdb kept only the in-frame ones, dropping some. This repertoire shows 1.6 million or so clones, less than 99% found once; its top ten account for 0.3% to 0.45%. Material for sequencing was naive CD4+ T cells sorted from blood. Subset: CD45RA+ positively selected. The receptors were sampled from a young man in good health.

Concerning this clone: One end of the junction is discordant with germline, which a read error may explain. This chain connects TRBV14 to TRBJ1-4; 7 bases line up with TRBD1. The CDR3 is made up of 14 amino acids. The germline CDR1 and CDR2 sequences are SGHDN and FVKESK. DNA for the CDR3: TGTGCCAGCAGCGAAGAATACAGGGGCGGAAAACTGTTTTTT. It is translated as CASSEEYRGGKLFF. The full variable domain, its missing parts supplied by reference TRBV14 and TRBJ1-4, is EAGVTQFPSHSVIEKGQTVTLRCDPISGHDNLYWYRRVMGKEIKFLLHFVKESKQDESGMPNNRFLAERTGGTYSTLKVQPAELEDSGVYFCASSEEYRGGKLFFGSGTQLSVL.

The chain couples TRBV18 to TRBJ1-5; 7 bases align to TRBD1. V shed 4 bases, J shed 2 bases, and the junction held 5 bases outside the gene matches. Per germline, CDR1 KGHSH and CDR2 LQKENI. CDR3 length: 15 amino acids. The CDR3 DNA follows: TGTGCCAGCTCACGGTTCGGACAGGGCAATCAGCCCCAGCATTTT. Protein: CASSRFGQGNQPQHF.

The J gene is TRBJ2-7, the V gene TRBV23-1, with D perhaps given as TRBD1 or TRBD2 (5 bases each). TRBV23-1 is noted as an ORF with a role that remains uncertain. The CDR3 spans 14 residues. The V gene lost 4 bases and the J gene lost 1 base, with 11 bases spanning the gap. CDR3 nucleotide sequence: TGCGCCAGCAGTCTCCCGAGGGGATCCTACGAGCAGTACTTC. Its protein product is CASSLPRGSYEQYF.

This chain joins TRBV19 and TRBJ2-2; D may be TRBD1 or TRBD2 (7 bases each). The V end lost 5 bases, the J end lost 7 bases, and 14 bases lay between the germline ends. The germline V gene has CDR1 LNHDA and CDR2 SQIVND (reference sequence). The CDR3 length is 14 residues. CDR3 sequence reads: CASSSTGRDGELFF. Written as DNA, the CDR3 is TGTGCCAGTAGTTCGACAGGGAGGGACGGGGAGCTGTTTTTT. The full variable domain, its missing parts supplied by reference TRBV19 and TRBJ2-2, is DGGITQSPKYLFRKEGQNVTLSCEQNLNHDAMYWYRQDPGQGLRLIYYSQIVNDFQKGDIAEGYSVSREKKESFPLTVTSAQKNPTAFYLCASSSTGRDGELFFGEGSRLTVL.

The chain is built from TRBV20-1 and TRBJ2-1, with D unclear. This CDR3 spans 10 amino acids. With 3 bases removed from V and 10 bases from J, the gap between germline ends came to 7 bases. The germline V gene encodes CDR1 DFQATT and CDR2 SNEGSKA (reference sequence). The CDR3 DNA sequence: TGCAGTGCTAGTCGGGCGGAGCAGTTCTTC. It codes for CSASRAEQFF.

J is TRBJ2-7 and V is TRBV5-4; 8 nucleotides line up with TRBD1. CDR3 length: 14 residues. After removal of 1 base from V and 2 bases from J, the junction contained 2 bases not matched to a gene. Looked up from germline, CDR1 is SGHNT and CDR2 is YYREEE (reference sequence). The CDR3 is CASSLTGGPYEQYF. CDR3 DNA sequence: TGTGCCAGCAGCTTGACAGGGGGTCCCTACGAGCAGTACTTC.

Remarks on this clone: This same CDR3 is encoded by further DNA sequences in the sample. This chain links TRBV25-1 with TRBJ2-6; no clear D gene. Trimming removed 6 bases at V and 2 bases at J, with 5 bases between. Per germline, CDR1 MGHDK and CDR2 SYGVNS. The CDR3 contains 13 residues. In DNA form, the CDR3 reads TGTGCCAGCAGGGGGACTGGGGCCAACGTCCTGACTTTC. It encodes CASRGTGANVLTF.

The CDR3 sequence is CASSLSVGTSGSPRTYEQYF. The CDR3 DNA reads TGTGCCAGCAGTTTATCAGTAGGGACTAGCGGGAGTCCACGAACCTACGAGCAGTACTTC. This chain joins TRBV28 and TRBJ2-7; 14 nucleotides agree with TRBD2. Germline lookup yields CDR1 MDHEN and CDR2 SYDVKM. The CDR3 loop spans 20 amino acids. V lost 1 base to trimming and J lost 2 bases; unmatched junction nucleotides: 13.

V gene TRBV19 combines with J gene TRBJ2-1, with D perhaps TRBD2 (5 bases). The CDR3 totals 14 residues. Trimming took 5 bases from V and 5 from J, leaving 13 bases between them. The germline V gene encodes CDR1 LNHDA and CDR2 SQIVND (reference sequence). CDR3: CASSSPGVHNEQFF. The CDR3 region has the DNA TGTGCCAGTAGTTCCCCCGGGGTACACAATGAGCAGTTCTTC.

This chain connects TRBV27 to TRBJ2-5, with no clear D. The V gene lost 2 bases and the J gene lost 7 bases, with 5 bases spanning the gap. Germline V CDR1 and CDR2: MNHEY, SMNVEV (reference sequence). The CDR3 is made up of 11 amino acids. The CDR3 is CASSLKGTQYF. The CDR3, as DNA: TGTGCCAGCAGTTTAAAGGGGACCCAGTACTTC.

The chain joins TRBV4-3 to TRBJ1-3; possibly TRBD1 for D (5 bases). V lost 0 bases and J lost 0, with 12 bases in between. The germline CDR1 and CDR2 sequences are LGHNA and YSLEER. The CDR3 extends over 17 amino acids. The DNA of the CDR3 is TGCGCCAGCAGCCAAGATTTTCGGGGGAGCTCTGGAAACACCATATATTTT. Residues: CASSQDFRGSSGNTIYF.

This clone was observed once. The chain is built from TRBV19 and TRBJ1-5; tentative D call: TRBD1 (6 bases). V was pared by 5 bases and J by 3 bases, with 8 bases between. This CDR3 region has 13 residues. Germline CDR1 and CDR2: LNHDA and SQIVND (reference sequence). The CDR3 DNA reads as TGTGCCAGTAGTGACAGGCCCAATCAGCCCCAGCATTTT. Protein sequence: CASSDRPNQPQHF.

CDR3 bases: TGTGCCAGCTCACCCGGGACAGGGATGGACTATGGCTACACCTTC. Protein product: CASSPGTGMDYGYTF. The chain uses TRBV18 and TRBJ1-2; TRBD1 aligns across 9 bases. The germline V gene encodes CDR1 KGHSH and CDR2 LQKENI. With V trimmed by 3 bases and J by 3 bases, 5 bases remained unmatched. The CDR3 covers 15 residues.

This chain links TRBV7-2 with TRBJ2-7; 12 bases are a match to TRBD2. Germline V CDR1 and CDR2: SGHTA, FQGNSA. The CDR3 contains 13 residues. Trimming cost V 6 bases and J 12 bases; bases outside gene matches: 9. This CDR3 is CASSPTSGRSLYF. CDR3 bases: TGTGCCAGCAGTCCTACTAGCGGGAGGTCCCTGTACTTC.

The rearrangement links TRBV10-1 to TRBJ2-1; weak D call: TRBD1 (5 bases). The length of the CDR3 is 16 residues. The V and J ends lost 3 bases and 2 bases respectively, with 14 bases between them. Germline values: CDR1 WNHNN, CDR2 SYGVQD (reference sequence). CDR3: CASSDERGRAYNEQFF. DNA for the CDR3: TGCGCCAGCAGTGACGAGCGTGGCAGGGCCTACAATGAGCAGTTCTTC.

The chain combines TRBV2 with TRBJ2-1, with 7 positions matching TRBD1. The germline V gene encodes CDR1 SNHLY and CDR2 FYNNEI. The CDR3 totals 14 residues. With V trimmed by 6 bases and J by 4 bases, 6 bases remained unmatched. As DNA, the CDR3 is TGTGCCAGCAGGCCGGGACAGCTATACAATGAGCAGTTCTTC. Translation: CASRPGQLYNEQFF.

CDR3 sequence (DNA): TGCGCCAGCAGCTTGGCGGGACAGGAGTCCTACGAGCAGTACTTC. This gives the protein CASSLAGQESYEQYF. The chain couples TRBV5-1 to TRBJ2-7, with TRBD1 identical over 8 bases. CDR3 length: 15 residues. With V trimmed by 0 bases and J by 1 base, 3 bases remained unmatched. The germline gives CDR1 SGHRS, CDR2 YFSETQ. Combining the CDR3 with reference TRBV5-1 and TRBJ2-7 gives the whole variable domain KAGVTQTPRYLIKTRGQQVTLSCSPISGHRSVSWYQQTPGQGLQFLFEYFSETQRNKGNFPGRFSGRQFSNSRSEMNVSTLELGDSALYLCASSLAGQESYEQYFGPGTRLTVT.

The rearrangement joins TRBV29-1 to TRBJ2-5; D possibly matches TRBD1 or TRBD2 (5 bases each). V lost 6 bases and J lost 5, with 10 bases in between. This CDR3 has 11 amino acids. CDR1 and CDR2 (germline): SQVTM, ANQGSEA. CDR3 coding DNA: TGCAGCGTCCAGGGAGTTGAGACCCAGTACTTC. Amino acids: CSVQGVETQYF.

The CDR3 spells CASGPGGNTEAFF. The DNA of the CDR3 is TGTGCTAGTGGCCCCGGGGGGAACACTGAAGCTTTCTTT. The chain links TRBV12-5 to TRBJ1-1; TRBD1 might be the D (5 bases). The CDR3 contains 13 residues. Trimming stripped 6 bases from V and 1 base from J, with 9 bases between. Germline-derived CDR1 and CDR2 are LGHNT and FRNRAP.

V gene TRBV7-2 combines with J gene TRBJ2-1, with 13 positions matching TRBD2. Germline V gene lookup returns CDR1 SGHTA and CDR2 FQGNSA. The ends lost 3 bases at V and 6 bases at J; junction bases unmatched: 8. The CDR3 has 17 amino acids. CDR3 coding DNA: TGTGCCAGCAGCTTTACTAGCGGGAGGGCCGTTGGCAATGAGCAGTTCTTC. This codes for CASSFTSGRAVGNEQFF.

The CDR3 region has the DNA TGTGCCAGCAGCCCCCGACTAGCGGGAAGTGACAATGAGCAGTTCTTC. The encoded protein is CASSPRLAGSDNEQFF. The chain links TRBV9 to TRBJ2-1, with 11 bases fitting TRBD2. The V segment lost 4 bases and the J segment 5 bases; nucleotides outside the gene matches: 8. Germline-derived CDR1 and CDR2 are SGDLS and YYNGEE. CDR3 size: 16 residues. Together with reference TRBV9 and TRBJ2-1, the CDR3 gives the full variable domain: DSGVTQTPKHLITATGQRVTLRCSPRSGDLSVYWYQQSLDQGLQFLIQYYNGEERAKGNILERFSAQQFPDLHSELNLSSLELGDSALYFCASSPRLAGSDNEQFFGPGTRLTVL.

V usage is TRBV18 and J usage is TRBJ2-7; 8 positions match TRBD1. J gave up 3 bases and V 2 bases, and 12 bases lay outside the gene matches. CDR1 is KGHSH, CDR2 LQKENI, per germline. The CDR3 is made up of 17 amino acids. CDR3 protein: CASSPLAGGISNYEQYF. CDR3 in DNA: TGTGCCAGCTCACCATTGGCAGGGGGCATCAGTAACTACGAGCAGTACTTC.

This chain connects TRBV7-9 to TRBJ1-4; 7 nucleotides match TRBD1. V lost 5 bases, J lost 4 bases, and 4 bases stayed unmatched. This CDR3 contains 14 residues. Germline lookup yields CDR1 SEHNR and CDR2 FQNEAQ (reference sequence). The CDR3 sequence: CASSPGQYNEKLFF. CDR3 in DNA: TGTGCCAGCAGCCCGGGACAGTATAATGAAAAACTGTTTTTT.

This chain connects TRBV7-2 to TRBJ2-6, with D uncertain. The CDR3 is made up of 13 amino acids. V lost 7 bases and J 0 bases, leaving 4 bases between the germline ends. Germline values: CDR1 SGHTA, CDR2 FQGNSA. CDR3 amino acids: CASTSSGANVLTF. The CDR3 nucleotides read TGTGCCAGCACCTCCTCTGGGGCCAACGTCCTGACTTTC.

The V gene is TRBV4-2, the J gene TRBJ1-2, with 7 bases matching TRBD1. Losses at the gene ends were 4 bases for V and 3 bases for J; bases not matched to a gene: 8. This CDR3 region has 15 residues. The germline V gene encodes CDR1 LGHNA and CDR2 YNFKEQ. As DNA, the CDR3 is TGTGCCAGCAGCCGCGACAGGGAGGGGGACTATGGCTACACCTTC. Amino acids: CASSRDREGDYGYTF.

The rearrangement links TRBV15 to TRBJ2-1, with TRBD2 matching over 11 bases. Germline V gene data show CDR1 as LNHNV and CDR2 as YYDKDF (reference sequence). This CDR3 region has 15 residues. V was pared by 0 bases and J by 10 bases, with 5 bases of the junction left unmatched. The CDR3 region is CATSRDTSGSIEQFF. CDR3 DNA: TGTGCCACCAGCAGAGACACTAGCGGGAGCATCGAGCAGTTCTTC.